A single sample gave rise to the 2 T cell receptor beta chains below, sequenced in a study of CD4 T cells in relation to SARS-CoV-2 and coronaviruses (TCRdb year 2021). Antigens for these TCRs are unknown. Libraries were constructed by the immunoSEQ multiplex PCR assay. This immuneACCESS table, as held by TCRdb, lists in-frame sequences with V and J called but not all clones. Of the missing ones, under half trace to an unresolved V gene in checked studies; the others have no known cause. This sample holds about 26,000 clones; about 76% were observed only once. Together, the top ten hold over 9.5% of the sample. CD4+ T cells from unexposed donors were collected before the COVID-19 pandemic (2011-2018). Following 10 days of culture, the EasySep CD4+ T cell isolation kit was used to isolate CD4+ T cells. The sample was CD4+ T cells from PBMCs, cultured in vitro. Receptors were obtained from a human donor in good health.

Note on this clone: The identical CDR3 is also encoded by other nucleotide sequences in the sample. This chain joins TRBV6-5 and TRBJ1-2; a weak D match, TRBD1 (5 bases). V shed 2 bases and J shed 5 bases, with 15 bases lying between them. This CDR3 region has 15 residues. Germline CDR1 is MNHEY and CDR2 is SVGAGI. The CDR3 protein is CASSYLGQGGYGYTF. The CDR3 nucleotides are TGTGCCAGCAGTTACCTGGGGCAGGGCGGGTATGGCTACACCTTC.

This chain joins TRBV4-1 and TRBJ2-5, with D unresolved. The CDR3 has 12 amino acids. Between the trimmed V and J ends, which lost 1 base and 5 bases, there was a span of 5 bases. Germline CDR1 MGHRA, CDR2 YSYEKL. The CDR3 is CASSQVWETQYF. CDR3 nucleotide sequence: TGCGCCAGCAGCCAAGTCTGGGAGACCCAGTACTTC.